The 26 T cell receptor beta chains reported below all come from one sample, sequenced in a study of control samples from healthy donors and cancer patients. Generated by immunoSEQ multiplex PCR, the TCRdb table keeps only in-frame clones and is missing some. This sample has tens of thousands of clones; 92% occur once, and the top ten carry about 1.7%. Specimen: PBMCs. These receptors all come from a man aged 40-55 years with colorectal cancer.

The chain combines TRBV4-1 with TRBJ1-5, with D unclear. Germline lookup yields CDR1 MGHRA and CDR2 YSYEKL. Trimming took 1 base from V and 0 from J, leaving 10 bases between them. The CDR3 has 16 amino acids. CDR3 sequence: CASSQGTAYSNQPQHF. The CDR3 DNA reads TGCGCCAGCAGCCAAGGAACCGCGTATAGCAATCAGCCCCAGCATTTT.

This CDR3 reads CASSLDNGRSYEQYF. CDR3 sequence (DNA): TGTGCCAGCAGCTTAGATAACGGCAGATCCTACGAGCAGTACTTC. The V call is TRBV7-2, the J call TRBJ2-7, with unresolved D. Germline values: CDR1 SGHTA, CDR2 FQGNSA. V was pared by 1 base and J by 1 base, with 11 bases between. The CDR3 runs 15 residues.

Details on this clone: Sequence at one end of the junction differs from germline and may be a read error. The genes are TRBV2 and TRBJ2-2; weak D call: TRBD2 (6 bases). Germline loops: CDR1 SNHLY, CDR2 FYNNEI. The CDR3 is 15 amino acids. The CDR3 protein is CASREGGPNTGELFF. The CDR3 bases are TGTGCCAGCAGGGAAGGAGGGCCGAACACCGGGGAGCTGTTTTTT.

The V gene is TRBV6-5, the J gene TRBJ1-1; D is possibly TRBD1 (5 bases). Germline CDR1 MNHEY, CDR2 SVGAGI. V gave up 10 bases and J gave up 4 bases, with 10 bases separating them. This CDR3 is 11 amino acids long. The CDR3 region has the DNA TGTGCCACCACTAGGGGCACTGAAGCTTTCTTT. Its protein is CATTRGTEAFF.

V and J are TRBV7-2 and TRBJ2-1; 14 positions agree with TRBD2. The CDR3 runs 19 residues. The germline V gene has CDR1 SGHTA and CDR2 FQGNSA. Trimming removed 5 bases from V and 7 bases from J; junction bases left unmatched: 16. The CDR3 sequence is CASSLPGLAGGRDGNEQFF. The CDR3 DNA reads TGTGCCAGCAGCCTCCCTGGACTAGCGGGGGGCCGTGATGGGAATGAGCAGTTCTTC.

The J gene is TRBJ1-2, the V gene TRBV7-9; D gene unclear. This CDR3 has 13 amino acids. Germline V CDR1 and CDR2: SEHNR, FQNEAQ (reference sequence). Trimming shortened V by 5 bases and J by 3 bases, and 10 bases separated the two germline ends. The CDR3 region is CASSLDPDYGYTF. CDR3 nucleotides: TGTGCCAGCAGCCTAGATCCCGACTATGGCTACACCTTC.

The rearrangement links TRBV6-5 to TRBJ1-2; D unresolved. This CDR3 comprises 13 residues. The V end lost 8 bases, the J end lost 3 bases, and 13 bases lay between the germline ends. The germline gives CDR1 MNHEY, CDR2 SVGAGI. The CDR3, as DNA: TGTGCCAGCGGAGGCAGGCTTGACTATGGCTACACCTTC. Encoded protein: CASGGRLDYGYTF.

The V and J genes are TRBV10-3 and TRBJ2-7; 7 bases map to TRBD1. The junction had 7 bases not matched to a gene; V was cut back by 3 bases and J by 2 bases. Germline loops: CDR1 ENHRY, CDR2 SYGVKD. The CDR3 extends over 15 amino acids. In DNA form, the CDR3 reads TGTGCCATCAGTGAAGGTACAGGGGTCCCCTACGAGCAGTACTTC. It specifies CAISEGTGVPYEQYF.

The chain combines TRBV5-5 with TRBJ2-6; no clear D gene. CDR1 SGHKS and CDR2 YYEKEE come from the germline V gene (reference sequence). V lost 2 bases and J lost 1, with 7 bases in between. The length of the CDR3 is 15 residues. CDR3 region: CASSLSLSGANVLTF. CDR3 nucleotide sequence: TGTGCCAGCAGCTTAAGTTTATCTGGGGCCAACGTCCTGACTTTC. Supplemented by reference TRBV5-5 and TRBJ2-6, the full variable domain reads DAGVTQSPTHLIKTRGQQVTLRCSPISGHKSVSWYQQVLGQGPQFIFQYYEKEERGRGNFPDRFSARQFPNYSSELNVNALLLGDSALYLCASSLSLSGANVLTFGAGSRLTVL.

The chain couples TRBV14 to TRBJ2-3; 9 bases line up with TRBD1. The CDR3 is 17 amino acids. CDR1 SGHDN and CDR2 FVKESK come from the germline V gene. V gave up 2 bases and J gave up 2 bases; unmatched junction bases: 8. For the CDR3, the DNA is TGTGCCAGCAGCCAACGGACCGGGACAGGGTTCACAGATACGCAGTATTTT. As protein: CASSQRTGTGFTDTQYF.

A single count supports this clone. The chain has TRBV6-6 and TRBJ1-5; 9 bases match TRBD1. Germline CDR1 is MNHNY and CDR2 is SVGAGI (reference sequence). The CDR3 sequence is 16 residues long. J was trimmed by 3 bases and V by 5 bases; bases with no gene match: 8. This chain's CDR3 is CASSPQDRGDNQPQHF. The CDR3 bases are TGTGCCAGCAGTCCACAGGACAGGGGCGACAATCAGCCCCAGCATTTT.

The count of this clone is one. The rearrangement joins TRBV15 to TRBJ2-1, with TRBD2 matching 9 bases. The J segment lost 2 bases and the V segment lost 0 bases, leaving 2 bases of the junction unmatched. This CDR3 comprises 16 residues. Germline assignment: CDR1 LNHNV and CDR2 YYDKDF (reference sequence). The CDR3 region is CATSREGLAPYNEQFF. The CDR3, as DNA: TGTGCCACCAGCAGAGAAGGACTAGCGCCCTACAATGAGCAGTTCTTC. The whole variable domain, filled in from reference TRBV15 and TRBJ2-1, reads DAMVIQNPRYQVTQFGKPVTLSCSQTLNHNVMYWYQQKSSQAPKLLFHYYDKDFNNEADTPDNFQSRRPNTSFCFLDIRSPGLGDTAMYLCATSREGLAPYNEQFFGPGTRLTVL.

The rearrangement links TRBV27 to TRBJ2-3; no firm D call. V lost 2 bases to trimming and J lost 3 bases, with 9 bases between them. The CDR3 extends over 14 amino acids. The V gene's germline CDR1 is MNHEY and CDR2 SMNVEV (reference sequence). In DNA form, the CDR3 reads TGTGCCAGCAGTTTAGACCAAACAACAGATACGCAGTATTTT. The encoded protein is CASSLDQTTDTQYF.

This sequence joins TRBV4-2 and TRBJ2-1; either TRBD1 or TRBD2 may supply D (5 bases each). V shed 1 base and J shed 2 bases, with 15 bases lying between them. The CDR3 loop spans 17 amino acids. CDR1 is LGHNA and CDR2 is YNFKEQ in the germline V gene. CDR3 protein: CASSQVSRGKTYNEQFF. The CDR3 DNA follows: TGTGCCAGCAGCCAAGTCTCGAGGGGAAAAACCTACAATGAGCAGTTCTTC.

The rearrangement joins TRBV3-1 (or the pseudogene TRBV3-2) to TRBJ2-7; 7 positions agree with TRBD2. Germline loops: CDR1 LGHDT, CDR2 YNNKEL (reference sequence). After removal of 3 bases from V and 3 bases from J, the junction contained 8 bases not matched to a gene. The CDR3 has 15 amino acids. CDR3 coding DNA: TGTGCCAGCAGCCAGGCCGGGACTACACTCTACGAGCAGTACTTC. Residues: CASSQAGTTLYEQYF.

This clone was seen once. Here the CDR3 DNA reads TGTGCCAGCAGCTTAAGTAGCGGGAGCTCCTACGAGCAGTACTTC. It specifies CASSLSSGSSYEQYF. The chain links TRBV7-2 to TRBJ2-7, with 9 bases that match TRBD2. CDR1 and CDR2 (germline): SGHTA, FQGNSA. The V and J ends lost 2 bases and 0 bases, in that order; junction bases with no gene match: 2. The length of the CDR3 is 15 residues.

This sequence joins TRBV9 and TRBJ2-3; 7 nucleotides line up with TRBD2. Looked up from germline, CDR1 is SGDLS and CDR2 is YYNGEE. CDR3 length: 17 residues. The junction had 8 bases not matched to a gene; V was cut back by 0 bases and J by 1 base. CDR3 sequence: CASSVEGRLAGTDTQYF. In DNA form, the CDR3 reads TGTGCCAGCAGCGTAGAGGGAAGACTAGCCGGCACAGATACGCAGTATTTT.

The chain employs TRBV19 and TRBJ2-7; TRBD1 agrees at 8 bases. V gave up 5 bases and J gave up 2 bases; unmatched junction bases: 2. Germline V lookup: CDR1 LNHDA, CDR2 SQIVND (reference sequence). CDR3 length: 13 amino acids. The CDR3 protein is CASSQDRAYEQYF. The CDR3 DNA reads as TGTGCCAGTAGTCAGGACAGGGCCTACGAGCAGTACTTC.

The chain has TRBV13 and TRBJ2-4, with D possibly matching TRBD1 (5 bases). Germline-derived CDR1 and CDR2 are PRHDT and FYEKMQ (reference sequence). This CDR3 spans 15 amino acids. The V end lost 4 bases, the J end lost 5 bases, and 15 bases lay between the germline ends. The chain's CDR3 is CASSSQGVGENIQYF. In DNA form, the CDR3 reads TGTGCCAGCAGCTCCCAGGGTGTAGGGGAAAACATTCAGTACTTC.

The rearrangement joins TRBV9 to TRBJ2-1; 8 bases map to TRBD1. The CDR3 length is 13 residues. CDR1 SGDLS and CDR2 YYNGEE come from the germline V gene. The trim removed 4 bases at V and 7 bases at J, leaving 4 bases unmatched. The CDR3 nucleotides read TGTGCCAGCAGCACCTGGACAGGGAATGAGCAGTTCTTC. Translation: CASSTWTGNEQFF.

This chain links TRBV19 with TRBJ2-2; 7 bases are shared with TRBD1. The V segment lost 4 bases and the J segment 5 bases; nucleotides outside the gene matches: 4. The germline V gene encodes CDR1 LNHDA and CDR2 SQIVND (reference sequence). The length of the CDR3 is 14 residues. The CDR3 DNA reads TGTGCCAGTAGTAGTGCACAGGGGACCGGGGAGCTGTTTTTT. As protein: CASSSAQGTGELFF.

The J gene is TRBJ2-7, the V gene TRBV9; 12 nucleotides align to TRBD1. CDR3 length: 14 residues. The V gene's germline CDR1 is SGDLS and CDR2 YYNGEE. The J segment lost 6 bases and the V segment lost 5 bases, leaving 6 bases of the junction unmatched. The CDR3 DNA reads as TGTGCCAGCAGTACCGGGACAGGGGGCGGCGAGCAGTACTTC. Residues: CASSTGTGGGEQYF.

V and J are TRBV10-3 and TRBJ2-3, with no clear D. V shed 6 bases and J shed 0 bases, with 4 bases lying between them. This CDR3 is built from 12 residues. Germline lookup yields CDR1 ENHRY and CDR2 SYGVKD. The CDR3 sequence: CAIRGSTDTQYF. DNA of the CDR3: TGTGCCATCAGGGGAAGCACAGATACGCAGTATTTT.

The V call is TRBV30, the J call TRBJ1-5; 8 bases are shared with TRBD1. V shed 5 bases, J shed 7 bases, and the junction held 7 bases outside the gene matches. Germline V CDR1 and CDR2: GTSNPN, SVGIG (reference sequence). This CDR3 is 13 amino acids long. The CDR3 coding sequence is TGTGCCTGGGACAGGGGAAGTAACCAGCCCCAGCATTTT. Its protein is CAWDRGSNQPQHF. Looking up the rest from reference TRBV30 and TRBJ1-5 gives the full variable domain: SQTIHQWPATLVQPVGSPLSLECTVEGTSNPNLYWYRQAAGRGLQLLFYSVGIGQISSEVPQNLSASRPQDRQFILSSKKLLLSDSGFYLCAWDRGSNQPQHFGDGTRLSIL.

This rearrangement joins TRBV9 to TRBJ1-3; no reliable D call. The germline V and J ends were trimmed by 0 bases and 3 bases, with 10 bases remaining between them. The germline V gene encodes CDR1 SGDLS and CDR2 YYNGEE. This CDR3 is built from 15 residues. DNA of the CDR3: TGTGCCAGCAGCGTAGGCAAGGGATTTGGAAACACCATATATTTT. Encoded protein: CASSVGKGFGNTIYF.

V gene TRBV9 combines with J gene TRBJ2-7; D is unresolved. Trimming took 0 bases from V and 3 from J, leaving 13 bases between them. Per the germline V gene, CDR1 is SGDLS and CDR2 is YYNGEE. The CDR3 is 15 amino acids. DNA for the CDR3: TGTGCCAGCAGCGTAGGGGCAGGAGAACGCTACGAGCAGTACTTC. Its protein product is CASSVGAGERYEQYF.